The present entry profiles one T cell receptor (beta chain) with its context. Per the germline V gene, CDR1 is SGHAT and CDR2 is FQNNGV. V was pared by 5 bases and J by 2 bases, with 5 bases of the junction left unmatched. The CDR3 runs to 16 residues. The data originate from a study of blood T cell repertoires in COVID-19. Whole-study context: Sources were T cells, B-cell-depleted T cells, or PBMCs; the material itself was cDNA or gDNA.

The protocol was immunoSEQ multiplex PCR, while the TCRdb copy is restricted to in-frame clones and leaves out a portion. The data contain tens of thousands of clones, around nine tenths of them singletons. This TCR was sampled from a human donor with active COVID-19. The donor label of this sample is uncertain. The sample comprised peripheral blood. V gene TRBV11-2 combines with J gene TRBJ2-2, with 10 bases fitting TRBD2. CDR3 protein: CASSNSGRSNTGELFF. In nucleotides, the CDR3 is TGTGCCAGCAGCAATAGCGGGAGGTCCAACACCGGGGAGCTGTTTTTT. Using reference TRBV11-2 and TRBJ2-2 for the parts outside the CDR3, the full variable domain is EAGVAQSPRYKIIEKRQSVAFWCNPISGHATLYWYQQILGQGPKLLIQFQNNGVVDDSQLPKDRFSAERLKGVDSTLKIQPAKLEDSAVYLCASSNSGRSNTGELFFGEGSRLTVL.